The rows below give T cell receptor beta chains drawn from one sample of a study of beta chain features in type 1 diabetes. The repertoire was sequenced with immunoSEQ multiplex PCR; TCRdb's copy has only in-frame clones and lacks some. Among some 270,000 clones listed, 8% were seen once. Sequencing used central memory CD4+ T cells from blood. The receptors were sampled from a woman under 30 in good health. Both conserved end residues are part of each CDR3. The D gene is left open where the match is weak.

CDR3 protein: CAWSVTANYGYTF; D gene: .; V gene: TRBV30
CDR3 protein: CASSPRTGPNQPQHF; D gene: TRBD1; V gene: TRBV7-2
CDR3 protein: CAIRRTEDTEAFF; D gene: .; V gene: TRBV10-3
CDR3 protein: CASRGTGGNTEAFF; D gene: TRBD1; V gene: TRBV25-1
CDR3 protein: CSAWDQETQYF; D gene: .; V gene: TRBV20-1
CDR3 protein: CATSIRGQGKDPGANVLTF; D gene: TRBD1; V gene: TRBV15
CDR3 protein: CASSPAGTDTQYF; D gene: .; V gene: TRBV7-8
CDR3 protein: CASGPKTFGGDYNEQFF; D gene: TRBD2; V gene: TRBV12-5
CDR3 protein: CAWSVLRGQETQYF; D gene: .; V gene: TRBV30
CDR3 protein: CASSRTSDGETQYF; D gene: TRBD2; V gene: TRBV2
CDR3 protein: CASSPPGRETQYF; D gene: .; V gene: TRBV18
CDR3 protein: CASRGDTEAFF; D gene: .; V gene: TRBV2
CDR3 protein: CSVVLSSYNEQFF; D gene: .; V gene: TRBV29-1
CDR3 protein: CSVEPVLNEKLFF; D gene: .; V gene: TRBV29-1
CDR3 protein: CASSRKEGRLTVGNTIYF; D gene: .; V gene: TRBV13
CDR3 protein: CASRPGRNNSPLHF; D gene: .; V gene: TRBV6-5
CDR3 protein: CASSLMGVGSYEQYF; D gene: .; V gene: TRBV7-9
CDR3 protein: CASSERTVVLMGTEAFF; D gene: .; V gene: TRBV18
CDR3 protein: CAGGSQGNTEAFF; D gene: .; V gene: TRBV2
CDR3 protein: CASKVGNTEAFF; D gene: .; V gene: TRBV6-6
CDR3 protein: CAWSRGQETQYF; D gene: .; V gene: TRBV30
CDR3 protein: CASRLDRFGQPQHF; D gene: .; V gene: TRBV6-5
CDR3 protein: CASRPSGLNYGYTF; D gene: .; V gene: TRBV10-2
CDR3 protein: CASSMRVLNTEAFF; D gene: .; V gene: TRBV19
CDR3 protein: CASARERGEQFF; D gene: .; V gene: TRBV2
CDR3 protein: CASSLLAGGQETQYF; D gene: TRBD2; V gene: TRBV5-4
CDR3 protein: CASSYQSGELFF; D gene: .; V gene: TRBV6-5
CDR3 protein: CASPPKGGQGVANTEAFF; D gene: TRBD1; V gene: TRBV2
CDR3 protein: CSVEDWTSGVQETQYF; D gene: TRBD2; V gene: TRBV29-1
CDR3 protein: CASSLVGGEETQYF; D gene: .; V gene: TRBV7-2
CDR3 protein: CASSLVSVDRGYTF; D gene: .; V gene: TRBV28
CDR3 protein: CASSLIGGTSTDTQYF; D gene: .; V gene: TRBV11-2
CDR3 protein: CAWSYGKEGPSF; D gene: .; V gene: TRBV30
CDR3 protein: CASRLQGNYGYTF; D gene: TRBD1; V gene: TRBV6-5
CDR3 protein: CASSQDWTVEKLFF; D gene: .; V gene: TRBV4-3
CDR3 protein: CSVAQYGPAQYF; D gene: .; V gene: TRBV29-1
CDR3 protein: CASSQVGLAKNTQYF; D gene: .; V gene: TRBV4-2
CDR3 protein: CASSTVTTEAFF; D gene: .; V gene: TRBV7-9
CDR3 protein: CAWNRPVGPEAFF; D gene: .; V gene: TRBV30
CDR3 protein: CASSDLQALDDYGYTF; D gene: .; V gene: TRBV7-9
CDR3 protein: CASSLMGEYNEQFF; D gene: .; V gene: TRBV5-6
CDR3 protein: CASSAAGPRRGYTF; D gene: .; V gene: TRBV28
CDR3 protein: CASGQGGRNTEAFF; D gene: TRBD1; V gene: TRBV7-3